This section outlines one T cell receptor beta chain sequence together with its context. Its antigen is not known. A modified ARM-PCR protocol with three rounds of nested PCR amplified TCRbeta. TCRdb passed the multiplex PCR reads through MiXCR, listing each CDR3 protein once. The sample lists more than 70,000 distinct CDR3 sequences; around 65% were seen once. The data stem from a study of tumor and adjacent non-tumor tissue in lung cancer. Findings and caveats of the study: TCR diversity was significantly greater in tumor than normal lung tissue. In normal lung, the top 100 clones were significantly more dominant than in tumor. Patients with more diverse tumor TCRs had worse survival.

No cell sorting was done before RNA was extracted from the tissue. Between August and November 2014, newly diagnosed, chemotherapy-naive lung cancer patients underwent thoracic surgery in China. CDR3 length: 16 amino acids. Trimming left V 1 base short and J 6 bases short, with 16 bases between. Per germline, CDR1 SGHAT and CDR2 FQNNGV. Material: lung tumor tissue. This receptor was obtained from a man in his 70s with non-small cell lung cancer. The chain links TRBV11-2 to TRBJ2-1; D perhaps matches TRBD2 (6 bases). CDR3: CASSLGRGGTRNEQFF. CDR3 coding DNA: TGTGCCAGCAGCTTAGGGAGGGGCGGCACCCGCAATGAGCAGTTCTTC.